This entry is about one T cell receptor beta chain. Its target antigen remains unknown. No base qualities exist here, and no much larger clone lies one base off it. Looking up the germline V gene yields CDR1 SGHRS and CDR2 YFSETQ. Trimming leaves V shorter by 4 bases and J shorter by 11 bases, with the junction holding 4 bases beyond the gene matches. The CDR3 numbers 13 residues from cysteine through phenylalanine. Only the CDR3 DNA stays, 39 bases, in frame from base 1. The cohort was made up of 500 to 800 healthy bone marrow donors. At the time of sampling, every cohort member was nominally healthy, though immune exposures that went unrecorded were likely present. The donor was CMV seronegative and was included in the group of several hundred seronegative cohort members. A peripheral blood sample was provided by each donor, and peripheral blood mononuclear cells were used for TCR beta sequencing. Genomic DNA extraction from the blood cell samples was performed with the Qiagen DNeasy Blood Extraction Kit.

The data are from a study of cytomegalovirus exposure and HLA in healthy donors (dated by TCRdb to 2016 to 2017). Study-level background: According to an earlier analysis of a few hundred of the donors, 200 million or so T cells yielded 120 million or so unique TCR beta sequences and approximately 300 Gb of sequence data. To predict cytomegalovirus infection status, the study combined high-throughput TCR immunosequencing, statistical association of individual TCRs with disease status, and machine learning. Of the approximately 400 genotyped donors, 75% to 85% were placed in the genetic ancestry cluster associated with self-reported Caucasian donors. An early release that covered approximately 600 HLA-typed donors contained about 300 gigabases of sequencing data and about 84 million unique TCR sequences. Roughly 5 DR-DQ haplotypes were handled as single units for association and clustering, since linkage in the cohort was strong. The study was designed to test whether signatures of past pathogen exposure could be identified by cataloging public T cell receptors. Among around 400 genotyped donors of the cohort, an average of around 240,000 unique TCR beta nucleotide sequences was sequenced per donor, of which approximately 18% were non-productive. Using immunosequencing, the study profiled T cell repertoires from about 610 subjects and related those repertoires to cytomegalovirus serostatus. Donor age, sex, ethnicity and CMV serostatus were compiled together with the repertoire data. Typing coverage differed by locus: A, B, C, DRB1 and DQB1 were typed in about 620-630 donors, DQA1 in around 500, DPA1 in some 610, and DPB1 in 400 to 490. In a later analysis, previously published TCR beta repertoires from 666 donors were re-analyzed and high-resolution HLA genotyping was added so that TCR occurrence patterns could be studied. Genome-wide SNP genotypes for about 65% of the roughly 670 donors were used in a later genetic analysis, which treated that subset as a discovery cohort. An earlier analysis of some 500 of the donors used high-throughput TCR beta sequencing to judge whether each TCR beta V gene segment behaved as functional or pseudogenic. In addition to the first cohort of approximately 650 subjects, a separate validation cohort of 120 different subjects was used. Class I and class II HLA loci were covered by the typing at four-digit resolution. All discovery cohort repertoires had been generated using a single sequencing platform. Rather than using new phenotypic data, the later analysis identified candidate immune exposures from TCR beta sequences and from how often those sequences occurred across donors. Paper-wide results and their limitations: In a later genetic analysis, a missense DCLRE1C variant was associated with V-gene and J-gene trimming of TCR beta chains, and the association was replicated in an independent cohort. This cohort had only TCR beta chains sequenced, and the lack of alpha or paired-chain data limited which features could be detected. A cluster of highly shared sequence variants was judged likely to represent a technical artifact of the sequencing pipeline. Linkage disequilibrium might explain the correlated functional status among segregating V segments, but an unknown experimental factor could not be ruled out. In a later analysis, HLA-associated TCR beta chains showed more clonal expansion and lower generation probabilities than non-associated chains that were equally common. According to a later genetic analysis, donors in an Asian-associated ancestry cluster had fewer N-insertions in productive TCRs than the approximately 700-donor mean. A later analysis found that most CMV-associated TCR beta chains appeared HLA-restricted, with HLA associations seemingly driven largely by CMV exposure. Several of the top co-occurrence clusters appeared to be linked to parvovirus B19, influenza, CMV and Epstein-Barr virus, according to a later analysis. The 87-base-pair reads could not distinguish some IMGT-functional V segments, including TRBV6-2 and TRBV6-3, so those segments were excluded. A further reported finding was that TCR beta sequences accurately predicted the HLA-A and HLA-B alleles for most subjects in the first cohort. The classifier was reported to diagnose cytomegalovirus status with high specificity and sensitivity in both the original cohort and the validation cohort. While some public TCRs were present in many individuals, most TCR sequences turned up only very rarely across donors. An earlier analysis of approximately 530 of the donors showed that most TCR beta V segments appeared in productive rearrangements either about 87% or about 30% of the time, which broadly matched IMGT annotations. Because counts were too low, 15 to 20 rarely observed V segments, including chromosome 9 orphons, were excluded from the earlier analysis of under 650 of the donors. Presence/absence analyses assumed roughly uniform sequencing depth across donors, an assumption that may not hold. In a later analysis, the rate of TCR association differed among HLA loci, with DRB1 alleles having the most associated TCRs and HLA-C alleles having the fewest. The authors suggested that the approach could potentially be generalized to other disease states and immunological phenotypes. In vitro tests confirmed that a few of the cytomegalovirus-associated TCR beta chains recognize cytomegalovirus antigens. In a later analysis, about 16,000 TCR beta sequences were associated with specific HLA alleles at a false discovery rate of 0.05. The study listed 164 TCR beta chains as associated with cytomegalovirus. HLA typing was unavailable for some donors at each locus, so association tests used only the typed subset. The only immune exposure information available for the cohort was CMV serostatus. Strong co-occurrence of HLA alleles, especially DR and DQ, made assigning TCR associations to individual alleles difficult.

Library method: the immunoSEQ multiplex PCR assay. For the multiplex PCR, a mixture combining 60 forward primers for TCR Vbeta segments and 13 reverse primers for TCR Jbeta segments was used. The CDR3 region of rearranged TCR beta genes was amplified from genomic DNA by a multiplex PCR assay. Amplified TCR beta libraries were sequenced as 87-base-pair reads on the Illumina HiSeq System. Under the source paper's analysis protocol: A later analysis counted about 80 million unique TCR beta chains across the 666 repertoires, and roughly 10 million of these chains were shared by at least two donors. Raw reads were error-corrected and collapsed into unique sequences with a nearest-neighbor algorithm that merged closely related sequences to remove PCR and sequencing errors. V, D and J gene segments were assigned by aligning CDR3 sequences to IMGT reference sequences. For a sequence to be retained, a match of at least six nucleotides to both a V gene segment and a J gene segment was required. A rearrangement was called productive if the CDR3 had no stop codons and remained in frame with V and J, and every other rearrangement was called non-productive. Following IMGT convention, CDR3 was defined as the stretch from the second conserved V-encoded cysteine up to the conserved J-encoded phenylalanine. Sequences without an unambiguous match to a single V gene segment were excluded from the earlier analysis of almost 600 of the donors. An earlier analysis of 587 of the donors classified V segments as functional when productive rearrangements were above 56.7% and as segregating when the standard deviation between donors was above 5%. A statistical classification framework was built to diagnose cytomegalovirus status from the catalog of TCR beta chain sequences. In a later analysis, TCR nucleotide sequences were compared against IMGT/GENE-DB human TR gene sequences so that V and J genes could be assigned. Using the TCRdist pipeline, a later analysis assigned CDR3 sequences along with most-parsimonious VDJ recombination scenarios. In a later analysis, each TCR beta chain was defined by its CDR3 amino acid sequence together with its V-gene family, and reads without a unique V-gene family were excluded. As a way to deal with suspected cross-contamination and a sequencing artifact, a later analysis dropped hundreds of nucleotide sequences that were highly shared and had low generation probability. For each public chain, a later analysis derived a clonal expansion index from normalized ranks of inferred template counts within each repertoire. In a later analysis, generation probabilities were computed with a VDJ recombination model fitted to out-of-frame rearrangements, and the resulting probabilities were checked against IGoR. Hypergeometric tests were used in a later analysis to score TCR-TCR, TCR-HLA and TCR-CMV co-occurrence, with a repertoire-size bias correction applied to the TCR pairs. False discovery rates were estimated in a later analysis by permuting HLA or CMV assignments 20 times. A later analysis grouped co-occurring TCRs with DBSCAN, adding TCRdist sequence similarity when clustering within HLA-allele-positive subsets. Repertoires with fewer than 30,000 or more than 120,000 public chains, plus five repertoires with anomalous nucleotide sharing, were excluded from co-occurrence clustering. Here the immuneACCESS table is served through TCRdb, limited to in-frame sequences with V and J called. Missing clones are a known gap in these copies; in checked studies unresolved V genes cover under half, and the rest lacks a known reason. V and J calls and clone size are copied from that table; D and trimming were computed from the DNA. This sample holds about 160,000 clones; around 77% were observed only once. 1.5% to 2% of the sample belongs to the ten largest clones.

The V and J genes are TRBV5-1 and TRBJ1-4; 11 junctional bases match TRBD1. Source material: PBMCs. This TCR came from a young woman in good health and CMV-seronegative. The nucleotides read TGCGCCAGCAGCCCGGGGACAGGGGGGAAACTGTTTTTT. Its protein product is CASSPGTGGKLFF.